The next 17 T cell receptor beta chains were all read from a single sample in a study of T cell responses to AZD1222 COVID-19 vaccine (dated by TCRdb to the early 2020s). This sample's time point label indicates: about 28 days (+/-7) after the second vaccine dose. Library generation was performed with the immunoSEQ multiplex PCR assay. TCRdb carries this immuneACCESS record with in-frame sequences only. Its versions omit some clonotypes, under half of them owing to an unresolved V gene in the studies checked, with the rest unexplained. The sample table contains 98,000 or so clones; only one count was recorded for approximately 84% of them. Together, the top ten hold 13% to 15% of the sample. The input for sequencing was peripheral blood, taken 28 days after the second AZD1222 dose. Every receptor here comes from an adult who received the AZD1222 COVID-19 vaccine.

This clone was detected only a few times. CDR3 in DNA: TGCAGTGCCCCTTCATCACGGGGCTACACCTTC. Translation: CSAPSSRGYTF. The chain combines TRBV20-1 with TRBJ1-2; no reliable D call. Germline assignment: CDR1 DFQATT and CDR2 SNEGSKA (reference sequence). V gave up 6 bases and J gave up 8 bases, with 13 bases separating them. This CDR3 contains 11 residues.

The chain combines TRBV2 with TRBJ1-4, with D hard to call. The germline V and J ends were trimmed by 8 bases and 4 bases, with 8 bases remaining between them. The CDR3 has 12 residues. Per germline, CDR1 SNHLY and CDR2 FYNNEI. The CDR3 DNA is TGTGCCAGCCGGGCCGGTAATGAAAAACTGTTTTTT. Translated: CASRAGNEKLFF.

This clone has just a few counts. This chain connects TRBV14 to TRBJ2-1; 7 nucleotides match TRBD1. The germline V gene has CDR1 SGHDN and CDR2 FVKESK. V was clipped by 0 bases and J by 0 bases; unmatched bases: 11. The CDR3 is 19 amino acids. The CDR3 reads CASSQDTDRVFSSYNEQFF. CDR3 DNA: TGTGCCAGCAGCCAAGACACTGACAGGGTATTTAGCTCCTACAATGAGCAGTTCTTC.

This rearrangement joins TRBV18 to TRBJ1-3, with D perhaps matching TRBD1 (5 bases). V was cut by 3 bases and J by 4 bases, with 10 bases left in between. Germline V gives CDR1 KGHSH, CDR2 LQKENI. The CDR3 sequence is 14 residues long. CDR3 in DNA: TGTGCCAGCTCACCGGGGGTATCCGGAAACACCATATATTTT. As protein: CASSPGVSGNTIYF.

The V and J genes are TRBV6-4 and TRBJ1-3; D is perhaps TRBD1 (5 bases). Trimming removed 3 bases at V and 2 bases at J, with 5 bases between. The CDR3 runs 13 residues. CDR1 and CDR2 from the germline V gene are MRHNA and SNTAGT. This CDR3 is CASSEQAGNTIYF. Written as DNA, the CDR3 is TGTGCCAGCAGTGAACAGGCTGGAAACACCATATATTTT.

The rearrangement joins TRBV5-1 to TRBJ1-1; 9 bases are shared with TRBD1. CDR3 length: 21 amino acids. Unmatched junction bases numbered 22, after V lost 0 bases and J lost 4 bases. Germline V CDR1 and CDR2: SGHRS, YFSETQ. The CDR3 is CASSLVGLGLEGQGFPTEAFF. For the CDR3, the DNA is TGCGCCAGCAGCTTGGTCGGCCTAGGTCTGGAGGGACAGGGATTTCCCACTGAAGCTTTCTTT.

Only one count was recorded for this clone. The rearrangement joins TRBV6-5 to TRBJ1-2; TRBD1 matches at 7 bases. Germline loops: CDR1 MNHEY, CDR2 SVGAGI. V was clipped by 6 bases and J by 4 bases; unmatched bases: 11. The CDR3 has 15 amino acids. The DNA of the CDR3 is TGTGCCAGCAGCCGACAGGGTGGGAAGCTCTATGGCTACACCTTC. Residues: CASSRQGGKLYGYTF.

The rearrangement uses TRBV19 and TRBJ1-3; D call uncertain. The CDR3 extends over 12 amino acids. The V gene's germline CDR1 is LNHDA and CDR2 SQIVND (reference sequence). V was trimmed by 5 bases and J by 3 bases, leaving 5 bases between them. Here the CDR3 DNA reads TGTGCCAGTAGTCGCCGTGGAAACACCATATATTTT. Residues: CASSRRGNTIYF.

This clone was seen a few times. The rearrangement uses TRBV5-1 and TRBJ1-1, with D possibly matching TRBD1 (5 bases). Germline loops: CDR1 SGHRS, CDR2 YFSETQ. The CDR3 is 15 amino acids. V was cut by 1 base and J by 8 bases, with 18 bases left in between. DNA for the CDR3: TGCGCCAGCAGCTTGAATGACGTGGGGCCCGAAGAAGCTTTCTTT. It is translated as CASSLNDVGPEEAFF.

V and J are TRBV12-3 or TRBV12-4 and TRBJ2-2; 7 bases map to TRBD2. The CDR3 covers 12 residues. J lost 6 bases, V lost 8 bases, and 3 bases had no gene match. CDR3 residues: CASDRGAGELFF. CDR3 DNA: TGTGCCAGCGATCGGGGGGCCGGGGAGCTGTTTTTT.

This clone was picked up one time. The chain employs TRBV5-4 and TRBJ2-5, with 8 bases that match TRBD2. This CDR3 region has 15 residues. In germline, CDR1 is SGHNT, CDR2 YYREEE (reference sequence). Trimming at V came to 4 bases and at J to 1 base, leaving 6 bases not matched to a gene. For the CDR3, the DNA is TGTGCCAGCAGCCTTACGGGGGGGGTCCAAGAGACCCAGTACTTC. Its protein product is CASSLTGGVQETQYF.

The chain is built from TRBV11-3 and TRBJ2-7; 7 nucleotides agree with TRBD2. Trimming at V came to 7 bases and at J to 2 bases, leaving 8 bases not matched to a gene. CDR1 is SGHNT and CDR2 is YENEEA in the germline V gene. The CDR3 extends over 14 amino acids. The CDR3 bases are TGTGCCAGCAAACCGCGGGAGACCGCCTACGAGCAGTACTTC. It yields the protein CASKPRETAYEQYF.

This clone was recorded once. The chain combines TRBV19 with TRBJ1-1; D unresolved. The CDR3 has 15 amino acids. The V end was cut by 7 bases, the J end by 0 bases, with 15 bases between. The germline gives CDR1 LNHDA, CDR2 SQIVND (reference sequence). CDR3 sequence (DNA): TGTGCCAGTACCCTGAGACACGGGTTGAACACTGAAGCTTTCTTT. Translating gives CASTLRHGLNTEAFF. Drawing the rest from reference TRBV19 and TRBJ1-1, the complete variable domain is DGGITQSPKYLFRKEGQNVTLSCEQNLNHDAMYWYRQDPGQGLRLIYYSQIVNDFQKGDIAEGYSVSREKKESFPLTVTSAQKNPTAFYLCASTLRHGLNTEAFFGQGTRLTVV.

The chain recombines TRBV28 with TRBJ1-6; D unresolved. Germline CDR1 reads MDHEN; CDR2 reads SYDVKM. Trimming removed 4 bases at V and 9 bases at J, with 16 bases between. The CDR3 is 15 amino acids. The CDR3 loop reads CASSWQSEQSSPLHF. CDR3 DNA: TGTGCCAGCAGTTGGCAGAGTGAACAAAGTTCACCCCTCCACTTT. Variable domain in full (rest from reference TRBV28 and TRBJ1-6): DVKVTQSSRYLVKRTGEKVFLECVQDMDHENMFWYRQDPGLGLRLIYFSYDVKMKEKGDIPEGYSVSREKKERFSLILESASTNQTSMYLCASSWQSEQSSPLHFGNGTRLTVT.

The V call is TRBV20-1, the J call TRBJ1-1; D is unresolved. This CDR3 is 10 amino acids long. Trimming removed 3 bases from V and 7 bases from J, with 6 bases in between. Germline V gives CDR1 DFQATT, CDR2 SNEGSKA (reference sequence). In DNA form, the CDR3 reads TGCAGTGCTAGCCCCAATGAAGCTTTCTTT. Amino acid sequence: CSASPNEAFF.

The V and J genes are TRBV10-3 and TRBJ2-2; 7 nucleotides align to TRBD2. The CDR3 loop spans 14 amino acids. Germline CDR1 reads ENHRY; CDR2 reads SYGVKD. V lost 4 bases, J lost 6 bases, and 5 bases stayed unmatched. DNA for the CDR3: TGTGCCATCAGTGCGGGGAGGGAGGCCGGGGAGCTGTTTTTT. It is translated as CAISAGREAGELFF.

The chain links TRBV9 to TRBJ2-2; 10 bases are shared with TRBD2. There are 16 residues in the CDR3. Germline V gene lookup returns CDR1 SGDLS and CDR2 YYNGEE. The V and J ends lost 4 bases and 4 bases, in that order; junction bases with no gene match: 7. DNA of the CDR3: TGTGCCAGCAGCCCAAGGGGACTAGCGCCCACCGGGGAGCTGTTTTTT. Translated, it gives CASSPRGLAPTGELFF. The whole variable domain, filled in from reference TRBV9 and TRBJ2-2, reads DSGVTQTPKHLITATGQRVTLRCSPRSGDLSVYWYQQSLDQGLQFLIQYYNGEERAKGNILERFSAQQFPDLHSELNLSSLELGDSALYFCASSPRGLAPTGELFFGEGSRLTVL.